A selection of T cell receptor beta chains follows, all from one sample in a study of chemoradiotherapy in HPV16-positive cancers. TCRdb keeps only in-frame clones here, not all; method: immunoSEQ multiplex PCR. The sample consists of around 1,200 clones, roughly 80% of them appearing once. Sequenced here: tumor tissue, sampled from a patient who underwent chemoradiotherapy. The receptors come from a human donor with HPV-associated anogenital cancer. Each CDR3 is given with its conserved first and last residue. D genes are given only for firm matches. Only some rows state a clone size, as once, few, many or a class for expanded clones.

j_call,v_call,d_call,clone_size,cdr3_aa,cdr3_nt
TRBJ1-5,TRBV7-6,-,-,CASSLIMGGPQHF,TGTGCCAGCAGCTTAATTATGGGGGGCCCCCAGCATTTT
TRBJ1-1,TRBV7-6,-,-,CASSGGPGDNTEAFF,TGTGCCAGCAGTGGCGGGCCAGGGGATAACACTGAAGCTTTCTTT
TRBJ1-1,TRBV2,-,-,CASSDTQASEAFF,TGTGCCAGCAGTGACACACAGGCCTCTGAAGCTTTCTTT
TRBJ1-6,TRBV30,-,-,CAWSQVDNSPLHF,TGTGCCTGGAGTCAAGTAGATAATTCACCCCTCCACTTT
TRBJ1-6,TRBV5-6,-,-,CASSGGAGRGQPLHF,TGTGCCAGCAGTGGGGGGGCAGGACGGGGACAACCCCTCCACTTT
TRBJ1-5,TRBV10-1,-,few,CASSEQDQPQHF,TGCGCCAGCAGTGAGCAGGATCAGCCCCAGCATTTT
TRBJ2-1,TRBV27,TRBD1,-,CASSEGADYNEQFF,TGTGCCAGCAGTGAGGGGGCGGATTACAATGAGCAGTTCTTC